This record concerns one TCR beta chain sequence. What it recognizes is unknown. PCR involved 60 Vbeta and 13 Jbeta primers. Clones were read by immunoSEQ multiplex PCR, and TCRdb kept only the in-frame ones, dropping some. The data show approximately 100,000 clones, approximately 76% seen once. The entry originates in a study of cytomegalovirus exposure and HLA in healthy donors. Whole-study results and caveats: In vitro testing confirmed three CMV-associated chains as specific for CMV antigens. According to a later analysis, most TCR beta chains associated with CMV appeared HLA-restricted. Associated with HLA alleles at 0.05 false discovery rate in a later analysis were over 15,000 TCR beta sequences. Reports state that TCR beta sequences accurately predicted most subjects' HLA-A and HLA-B alleles.

From germline, CDR1 is GTSNPN and CDR2 SVGIG (reference sequence). V gave up 2 bases and J gave up 9 bases; unmatched junction bases: 10. CDR3 length equals 13 residues. This sequence was found in a man aged 40-49 years in good health and CMV-seronegative. The chain couples TRBV30 to TRBJ2-7, with 7 positions matching TRBD1. Sample: PBMCs. The CDR3 is CAWSPGTAFGQYF. CDR3 sequence (DNA): TGTGCCTGGAGTCCTGGGACAGCGTTTGGGCAGTACTTC.